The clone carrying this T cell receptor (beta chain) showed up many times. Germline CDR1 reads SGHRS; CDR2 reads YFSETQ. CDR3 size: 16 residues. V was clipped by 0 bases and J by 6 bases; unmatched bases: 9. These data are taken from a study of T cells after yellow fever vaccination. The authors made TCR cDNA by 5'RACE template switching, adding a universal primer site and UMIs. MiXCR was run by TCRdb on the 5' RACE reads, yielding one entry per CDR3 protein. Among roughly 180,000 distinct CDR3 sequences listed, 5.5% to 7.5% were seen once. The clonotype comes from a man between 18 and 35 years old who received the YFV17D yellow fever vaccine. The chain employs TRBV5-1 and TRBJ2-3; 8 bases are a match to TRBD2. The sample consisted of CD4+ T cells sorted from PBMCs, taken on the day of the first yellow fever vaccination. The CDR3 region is CASSLAGGGPVDTQYF. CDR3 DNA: TGCGCCAGCAGCTTGGCCGGCGGGGGGCCCGTGGATACGCAGTATTTT.